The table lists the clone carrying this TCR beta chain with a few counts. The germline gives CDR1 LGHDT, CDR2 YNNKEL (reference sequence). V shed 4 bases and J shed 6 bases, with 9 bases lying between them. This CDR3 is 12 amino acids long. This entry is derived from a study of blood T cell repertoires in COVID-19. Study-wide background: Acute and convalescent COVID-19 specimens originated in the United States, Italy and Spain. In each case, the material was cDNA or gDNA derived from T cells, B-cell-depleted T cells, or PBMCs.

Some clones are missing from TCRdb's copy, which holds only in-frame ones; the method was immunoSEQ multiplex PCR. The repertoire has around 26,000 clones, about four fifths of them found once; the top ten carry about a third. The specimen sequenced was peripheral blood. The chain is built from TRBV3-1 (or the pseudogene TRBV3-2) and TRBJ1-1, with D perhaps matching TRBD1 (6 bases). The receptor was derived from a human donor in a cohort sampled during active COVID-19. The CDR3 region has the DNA TGTGCCAGCAGCCGTCGACAGGCTGAAGCTTTCTTT. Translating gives CASSRRQAEAFF.